This passage covers 7 T cell receptor beta chains from one sample sequenced in a study of T cell responses to AZD1222 COVID-19 vaccine. The table came from immunoSEQ multiplex PCR; TCRdb's copy has only in-frame clones and leaves some out. The table lists about 140,000 clones. Material for sequencing was peripheral blood. The receptors stem from an adult in good health.

This chain connects TRBV28 to TRBJ1-4; perhaps TRBD1 as D (5 bases). This CDR3 is 14 amino acids long. Germline CDR1 and CDR2: MDHEN and SYDVKM. The V and J ends lost 2 bases and 8 bases respectively, with 12 bases between them. The CDR3 DNA reads as TGTGCCAGCAGTTTAGCCAGGGAAGGAGAAAAACTGTTTTTT. Amino acid sequence: CASSLAREGEKLFF.

The chain joins TRBV7-8 to TRBJ1-5; a possible D gene is TRBD1 (6 bases). From germline, CDR1 is SGHVS and CDR2 FQNEAQ. Trimming shortened V by 5 bases and J by 0 bases, and 8 bases separated the two germline ends. The CDR3 has 14 residues. The CDR3 coding sequence is TGTGCCAGCAGCAAGGACAGTAGCAATCAGCCCCAGCATTTT. It yields the protein CASSKDSSNQPQHF.

The CDR3: CASSPERGGPSGTQYF. The CDR3 DNA is TGTGCCAGCAGCCCCGAGCGGGGGGGTCCCTCAGGGACCCAGTACTTC. This chain links TRBV9 with TRBJ2-5, with TRBD2 matching 10 bases. Germline V gene data show CDR1 as SGDLS and CDR2 as YYNGEE. V lost 4 bases, J lost 7 bases, and 13 bases stayed unmatched. The CDR3 has 16 amino acids.

This chain connects TRBV25-1 to TRBJ1-1; possibly TRBD1 for D (5 bases). V was cut by 2 bases and J by 7 bases, with 11 bases left in between. The CDR3 totals 13 residues. The germline V gene has CDR1 MGHDK and CDR2 SYGVNS. CDR3 loop: CASSEPGGFEAFF. CDR3 in DNA: TGTGCCAGCAGTGAACCGGGGGGGTTTGAAGCTTTCTTT.

This chain links TRBV15 with TRBJ1-2; D not resolved. Germline CDR1 and CDR2: LNHNV and YYDKDF (reference sequence). V was shortened by 3 bases and J by 4 bases, with 12 bases between the two germline ends. This CDR3 is built from 14 residues. The CDR3 nucleotides are TGTGCCACCAGCAGGGTTCCCATTTTCTATGGCTACACCTTC. Its translation: CATSRVPIFYGYTF.

The chain uses TRBV4-2 and TRBJ1-1, with D uncertain. Trimming took off 0 bases at V and 5 bases at J, with 16 bases between the two ends. The germline CDR1 and CDR2 sequences are LGHNA and YNFKEQ. The CDR3 loop spans 16 amino acids. The CDR3 spells CASSQEVGRSTTEAFF. The DNA for the CDR3 is TGTGCCAGCAGCCAAGAAGTGGGCAGGTCAACAACTGAAGCTTTCTTT.

The gene calls are TRBV7-3 and TRBJ1-6, with D uncertain. The germline V gene encodes CDR1 SGHTA and CDR2 FQGTGA. There are 12 residues in the CDR3. Trimming shortened V by 4 bases and J by 7 bases, and 5 bases separated the two germline ends. The DNA for the CDR3 is TGTGCCAGCAGCTCCGGAAATTCACCCCTCCACTTT. This encodes CASSSGNSPLHF.